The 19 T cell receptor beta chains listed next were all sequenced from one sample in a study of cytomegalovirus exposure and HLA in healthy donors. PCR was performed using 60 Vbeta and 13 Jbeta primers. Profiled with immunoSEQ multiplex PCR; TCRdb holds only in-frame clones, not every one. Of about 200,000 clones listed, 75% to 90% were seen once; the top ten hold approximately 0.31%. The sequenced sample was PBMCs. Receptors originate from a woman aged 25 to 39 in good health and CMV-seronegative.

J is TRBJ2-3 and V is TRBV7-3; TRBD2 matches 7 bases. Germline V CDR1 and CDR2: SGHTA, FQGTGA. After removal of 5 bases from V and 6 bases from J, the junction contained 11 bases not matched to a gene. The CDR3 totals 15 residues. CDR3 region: CASSPLGGRADTQYF. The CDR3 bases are TGTGCCAGCAGCCCCCTCGGGGGGAGGGCTGATACGCAGTATTTT. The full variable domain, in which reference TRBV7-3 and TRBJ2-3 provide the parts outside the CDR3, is GAGVSQTPSNKVTEKGKYVELRCDPISGHTALYWYRQSLGQGPEFLIYFQGTGAADDSGLPNDRFFAVRPEGSVSTLKIQRTERGDSAVYLCASSPLGGRADTQYFGPGTRLTVL.

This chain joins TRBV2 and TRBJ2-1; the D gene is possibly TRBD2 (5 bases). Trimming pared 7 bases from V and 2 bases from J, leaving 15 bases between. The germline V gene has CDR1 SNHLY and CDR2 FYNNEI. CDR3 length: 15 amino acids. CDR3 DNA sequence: TGTGCCAGCATCTCGAGGGATGCCCCCTACAATGAGCAGTTCTTC. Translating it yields CASISRDAPYNEQFF.

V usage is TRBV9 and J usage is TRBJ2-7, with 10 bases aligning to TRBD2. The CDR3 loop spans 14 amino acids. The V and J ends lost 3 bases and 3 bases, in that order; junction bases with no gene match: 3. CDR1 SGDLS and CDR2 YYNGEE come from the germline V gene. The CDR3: CASSASGGDYEQYF. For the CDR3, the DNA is TGTGCCAGCAGCGCTAGCGGGGGAGACTACGAGCAGTACTTC. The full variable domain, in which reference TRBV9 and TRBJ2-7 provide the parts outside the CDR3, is DSGVTQTPKHLITATGQRVTLRCSPRSGDLSVYWYQQSLDQGLQFLIQYYNGEERAKGNILERFSAQQFPDLHSELNLSSLELGDSALYFCASSASGGDYEQYFGPGTRLTVT.

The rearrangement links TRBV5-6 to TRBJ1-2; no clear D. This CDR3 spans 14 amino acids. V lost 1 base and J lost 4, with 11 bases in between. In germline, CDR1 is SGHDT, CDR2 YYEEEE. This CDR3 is CASSLNEGGYGYTF. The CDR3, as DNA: TGTGCCAGCAGCTTGAATGAGGGCGGCTATGGCTACACCTTC.

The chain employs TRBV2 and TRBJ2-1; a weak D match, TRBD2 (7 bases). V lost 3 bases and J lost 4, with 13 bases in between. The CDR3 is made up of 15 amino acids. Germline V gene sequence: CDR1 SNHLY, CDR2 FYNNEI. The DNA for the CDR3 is TGTGCCAGCAGTGATTGGCGGGGGCCGTACAATGAGCAGTTCTTC. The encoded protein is CASSDWRGPYNEQFF.

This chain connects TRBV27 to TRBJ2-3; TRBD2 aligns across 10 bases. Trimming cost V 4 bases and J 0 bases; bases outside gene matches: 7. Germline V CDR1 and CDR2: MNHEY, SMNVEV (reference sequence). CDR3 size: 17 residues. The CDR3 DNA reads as TGTGCCAGCAGTTCGCTAGCGGGGGCCCCCAGCACAGATACGCAGTATTTT. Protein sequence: CASSSLAGAPSTDTQYF.

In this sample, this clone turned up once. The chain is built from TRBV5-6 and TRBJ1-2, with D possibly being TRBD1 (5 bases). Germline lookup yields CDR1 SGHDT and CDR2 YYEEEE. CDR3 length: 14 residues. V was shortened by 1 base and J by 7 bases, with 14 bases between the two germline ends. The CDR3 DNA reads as TGTGCCAGCAGCTTGCCCCAGGGTATGAGTGGCTACACCTTC. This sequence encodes CASSLPQGMSGYTF. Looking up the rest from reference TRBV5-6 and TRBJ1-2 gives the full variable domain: DAGVTQSPTHLIKTRGQQVTLRCSPKSGHDTVSWYQQALGQGPQFIFQYYEEEERQRGNFPDRFSGHQFPNYSSELNVNALLLGDSALYLCASSLPQGMSGYTFGSGTRLTVV.

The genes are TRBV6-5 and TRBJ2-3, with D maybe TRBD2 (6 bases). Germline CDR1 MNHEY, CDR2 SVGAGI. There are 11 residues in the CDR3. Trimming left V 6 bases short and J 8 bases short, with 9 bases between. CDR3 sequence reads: CASSPGGTQYF. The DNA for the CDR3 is TGTGCCAGCAGCCCCGGGGGTACGCAGTATTTT.

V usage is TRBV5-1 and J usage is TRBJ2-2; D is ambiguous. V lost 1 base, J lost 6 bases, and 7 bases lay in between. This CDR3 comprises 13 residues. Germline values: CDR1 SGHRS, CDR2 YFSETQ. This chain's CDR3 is CASSLTYPGELFF. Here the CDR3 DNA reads TGCGCCAGCAGCTTGACCTATCCCGGGGAGCTGTTTTTT.

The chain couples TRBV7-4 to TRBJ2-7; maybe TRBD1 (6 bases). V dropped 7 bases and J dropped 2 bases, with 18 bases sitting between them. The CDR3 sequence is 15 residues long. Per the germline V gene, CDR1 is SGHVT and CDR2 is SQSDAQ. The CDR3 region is CASTIPGHKPYEQYF. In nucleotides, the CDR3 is TGTGCCAGCACTATCCCGGGACACAAGCCCTACGAGCAGTACTTC. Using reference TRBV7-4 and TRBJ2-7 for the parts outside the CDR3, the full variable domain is GAGVSQSPRYKVAKRGRDVALRCDSISGHVTLYWYRQTLGQGSEVLTYSQSDAQRDKSGRPSGRFSAERPERSVSTLKIQRTEQGDSAVYLCASTIPGHKPYEQYFGPGTRLTVT.

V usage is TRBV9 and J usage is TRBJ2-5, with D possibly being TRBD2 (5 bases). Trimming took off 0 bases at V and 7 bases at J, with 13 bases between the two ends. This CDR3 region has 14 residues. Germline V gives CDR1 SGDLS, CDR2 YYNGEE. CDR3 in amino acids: CASSVDLDRGTQYF. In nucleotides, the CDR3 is TGTGCCAGCAGCGTAGATTTGGATCGGGGGACCCAGTACTTC.

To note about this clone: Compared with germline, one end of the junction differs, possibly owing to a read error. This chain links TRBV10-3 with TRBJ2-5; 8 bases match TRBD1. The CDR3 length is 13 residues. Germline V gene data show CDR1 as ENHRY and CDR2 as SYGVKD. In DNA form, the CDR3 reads TGTGTCATCAGTTTTGACAGGGGAGAGACCCAGTACTTC. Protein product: CVISFDRGETQYF.

This CDR3 reads CASSITSGRRAEQFF. CDR3 nucleotide sequence: TGTGCCAGTAGTATCACTAGCGGGAGAAGAGCTGAGCAGTTCTTC. This chain uses TRBV19 with TRBJ2-1; 11 positions agree with TRBD2. CDR1 and CDR2 (germline): LNHDA, SQIVND (reference sequence). With 3 bases clipped from V and 9 bases from J, the junction kept 7 bases outside the gene matches. The CDR3 contains 15 residues.

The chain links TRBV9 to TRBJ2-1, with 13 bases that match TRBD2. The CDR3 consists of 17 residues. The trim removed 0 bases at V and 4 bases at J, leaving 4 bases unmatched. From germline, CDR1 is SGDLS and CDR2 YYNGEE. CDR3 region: CASSVGTSGSGYNEQFF. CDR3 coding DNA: TGTGCCAGCAGCGTAGGGACTAGCGGGAGTGGTTACAATGAGCAGTTCTTC.

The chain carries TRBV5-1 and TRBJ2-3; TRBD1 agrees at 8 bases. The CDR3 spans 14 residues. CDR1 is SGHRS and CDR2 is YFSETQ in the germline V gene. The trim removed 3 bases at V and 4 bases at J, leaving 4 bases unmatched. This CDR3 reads CASSSTTGADTQYF. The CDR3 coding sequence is TGCGCCAGCAGCTCGACGACAGGGGCAGATACGCAGTATTTT. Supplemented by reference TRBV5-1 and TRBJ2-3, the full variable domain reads KAGVTQTPRYLIKTRGQQVTLSCSPISGHRSVSWYQQTPGQGLQFLFEYFSETQRNKGNFPGRFSGRQFSNSRSEMNVSTLELGDSALYLCASSSTTGADTQYFGPGTRLTVL.

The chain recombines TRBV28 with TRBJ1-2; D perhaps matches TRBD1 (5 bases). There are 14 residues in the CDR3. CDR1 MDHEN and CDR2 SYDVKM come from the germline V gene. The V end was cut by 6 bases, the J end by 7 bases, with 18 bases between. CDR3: CASRLPGRRGGYTF. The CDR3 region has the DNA TGTGCCAGCAGGCTCCCGGGCAGAAGGGGTGGCTACACCTTC.

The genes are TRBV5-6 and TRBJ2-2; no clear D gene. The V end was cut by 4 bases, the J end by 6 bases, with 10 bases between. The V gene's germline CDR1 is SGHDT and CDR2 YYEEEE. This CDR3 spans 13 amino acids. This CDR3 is CASSLTHAGELFF. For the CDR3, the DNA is TGTGCCAGCAGCCTGACACATGCCGGGGAGCTGTTTTTT.

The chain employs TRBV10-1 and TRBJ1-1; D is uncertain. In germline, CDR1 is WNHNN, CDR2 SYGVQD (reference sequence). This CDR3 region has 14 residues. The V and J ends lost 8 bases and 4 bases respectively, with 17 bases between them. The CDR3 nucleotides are TGCGCCAGCCCCATTTGTGGGAGGATCACTGAAGCTTTCTTT. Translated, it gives CASPICGRITEAFF.

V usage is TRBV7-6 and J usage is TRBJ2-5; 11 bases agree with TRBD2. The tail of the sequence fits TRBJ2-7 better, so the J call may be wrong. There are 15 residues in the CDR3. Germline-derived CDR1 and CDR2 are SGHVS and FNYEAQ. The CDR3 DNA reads TGTGCCAGCAGCAATAGACTAGCGGGAATCTACGAGCAGTACTTC. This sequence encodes CASSNRLAGIYEQYF.